This record concerns one TCR beta chain sequence. These data belong to a study of CD8 T cells in Susac syndrome. Background on the study: Among the Susac syndrome patients who underwent sequencing, roughly 6 had clinically active disease, while about 8 of them were in remission. When their blood was taken, patients with Susac syndrome were therapy-naive, taking corticosteroids, or taking intravenous immunoglobulin alone.

About 0.5 to 1 ug RNA was reverse transcribed with random hexamers. Amplification of the TCR beta CDR3 was carried out by immunoSEQ multiplex PCR, which spanned a total of 54 Vbeta and 13 Jbeta segments. A single record per CDR3 protein comes from TCRdb applying MiXCR to the immunoSEQ multiplex PCR reads. The table includes about 210,000 distinct CDR3 sequences, 94% detected once. Germline CDR1 is LNHDA and CDR2 is SQIVND (reference sequence). The CDR3 covers 14 residues. The junction had 12 bases not matched to a gene; V was cut back by 9 bases and J by 5 bases. The T cells that were sequenced for TCR beta were CD8+ and CD4+ cells from blood.

This clonotype was sampled from a human donor with Susac syndrome. The sequenced sample consisted of CD4+ T cells from PBMCs. The rearrangement uses TRBV19 and TRBJ2-5; 7 bases align to TRBD2. The CDR3 here is CASSLTSGDETQYF. The CDR3 DNA reads as TGTGCCAGCTCCCTCACCAGCGGGGATGAGACCCAGTACTTC.